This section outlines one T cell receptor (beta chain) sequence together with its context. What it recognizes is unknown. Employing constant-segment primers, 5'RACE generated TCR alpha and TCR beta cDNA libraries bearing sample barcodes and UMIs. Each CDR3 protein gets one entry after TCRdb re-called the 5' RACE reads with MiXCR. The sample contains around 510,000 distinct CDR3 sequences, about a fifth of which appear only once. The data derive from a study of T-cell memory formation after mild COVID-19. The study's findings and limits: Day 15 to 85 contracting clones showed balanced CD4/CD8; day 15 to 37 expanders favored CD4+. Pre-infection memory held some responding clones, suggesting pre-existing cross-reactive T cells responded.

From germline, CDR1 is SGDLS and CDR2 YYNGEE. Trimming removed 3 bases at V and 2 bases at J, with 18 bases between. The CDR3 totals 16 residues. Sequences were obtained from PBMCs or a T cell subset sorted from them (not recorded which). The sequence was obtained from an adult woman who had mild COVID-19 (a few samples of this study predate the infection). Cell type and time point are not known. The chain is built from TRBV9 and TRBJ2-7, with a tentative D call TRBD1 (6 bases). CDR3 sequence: CASSENPGQATYEQYF. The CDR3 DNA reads TGTGCCAGCAGCGAGAATCCGGGACAAGCTACCTACGAGCAGTACTTC.